A single sample gave rise to the 8 T cell receptor beta chains below, sequenced in a study of blood T cell repertoires in COVID-19. Clones were read by immunoSEQ multiplex PCR, and TCRdb kept only the in-frame ones, dropping some. The repertoire holds some 150,000 clones, with approximately 83% as singletons. Source material: peripheral blood. The origin of the receptors is a human donor with acute or convalescent COVID-19. The donor label of this sample is uncertain.

The V gene is TRBV28, the J gene TRBJ1-1; D gene unclear. CDR3 length equals 12 residues. V lost 2 bases and J lost 7, with 8 bases in between. The germline gives CDR1 MDHEN, CDR2 SYDVKM. The CDR3 region is CASSLPEGEAFF. The CDR3 nucleotides are TGTGCCAGCAGTTTACCAGAGGGTGAAGCTTTCTTT.

The rearrangement joins TRBV19 to TRBJ2-2; D perhaps matches TRBD1 (6 bases). CDR3 length: 14 amino acids. The ends were cut back, 6 bases at V and 4 bases at J, with 12 bases in the middle. The germline V gene has CDR1 LNHDA and CDR2 SQIVND (reference sequence). The CDR3 here is CASRKAGATGELFF. The CDR3 region has the DNA TGTGCCAGTAGAAAGGCAGGGGCCACCGGGGAGCTGTTTTTT. The full variable domain, in which reference TRBV19 and TRBJ2-2 provide the parts outside the CDR3, is DGGITQSPKYLFRKEGQNVTLSCEQNLNHDAMYWYRQDPGQGLRLIYYSQIVNDFQKGDIAEGYSVSREKKESFPLTVTSAQKNPTAFYLCASRKAGATGELFFGEGSRLTVL.

This clone has just one count. The V gene is TRBV3-1 (or the pseudogene TRBV3-2), the J gene TRBJ2-7; 9 nucleotides align to TRBD2. Trimming at V came to 1 base and at J to 6 bases, leaving 4 bases not matched to a gene. Germline loops: CDR1 LGHDT, CDR2 YNNKEL (reference sequence). The CDR3 length is 14 residues. CDR3 nucleotides: TGTGCCAGCAGCCAAGTCGGACTAGCGTCCGAGCAGTACTTC. As protein: CASSQVGLASEQYF.

The chain uses TRBV30 and TRBJ1-1; D remains ambiguous. V was clipped by 6 bases and J by 0 bases, with 5 bases between them. In germline, CDR1 is GTSNPN, CDR2 SVGIG (reference sequence). The CDR3 is 11 residues long. The CDR3 DNA follows: TGTGCCTGTAACATGAACACTGAAGCTTTCTTT. Residues: CACNMNTEAFF.

CDR3 protein: CASSMGQVPYNSPLHF. In DNA, the CDR3 is TGTGCCAGCAGCATGGGACAGGTCCCATATAATTCACCCCTCCACTTT. The chain carries TRBV7-2 and TRBJ1-6, with TRBD1 identical over 8 bases. The CDR3 extends over 16 amino acids. V lost 5 bases and J lost 4; bases outside the gene matches: 7. In germline, CDR1 is SGHTA, CDR2 FQGNSA.

The chain has TRBV28 and TRBJ1-1; 7 bases agree with TRBD1. This CDR3 is 13 amino acids long. CDR1 is MDHEN, CDR2 SYDVKM, per germline. V gave up 2 bases and J gave up 6 bases; unmatched junction bases: 3. The CDR3 loop reads CASSLRDSAEAFF. CDR3 in DNA: TGTGCCAGCAGTTTAAGGGACAGCGCTGAAGCTTTCTTT.

The J gene is TRBJ2-6, the V gene TRBV7-9, with a possible D match to TRBD1 (6 bases). V was clipped by 6 bases and J by 2 bases, with 17 bases between them. The germline V gene has CDR1 SEHNR and CDR2 FQNEAQ (reference sequence). The CDR3 totals 17 residues. For the CDR3, the DNA is TGTGCCAGCAGTTGGAAGCAGTCAGGGGCTGGGGCCAACGTCCTGACTTTC. Amino acid sequence: CASSWKQSGAGANVLTF.

The V call is TRBV5-1, the J call TRBJ2-5, with D hard to call. The CDR3 runs to 13 residues. Germline-derived CDR1 and CDR2 are SGHRS and YFSETQ. V lost 1 base to trimming and J lost 5 bases, with 9 bases between them. The CDR3 nucleotides read TGCGCCAGCAGCTTGCCCAGCGACGAGACCCAGTACTTC. Protein product: CASSLPSDETQYF.